This T cell receptor (beta chain) was profiled in a study of shared clonotypes between healthy human individuals. Findings of the study overall: The study drew on few donors, limiting represented genetic and exposure-history diversity. Depth of sequencing was expected to influence donor clonotype sharing.

The ends lost 6 bases at V and 7 bases at J; junction bases unmatched: 6. CDR3 size: 15 residues. The V gene's germline CDR1 is SNHLY and CDR2 FYNNEI. Researchers divided each subset's genomic DNA evenly across several immunoSEQ plates. Using about 0.2 ug DNA, approximately 27,000 T cell genomes, the sorted-subset replicate PCRs were run. TCRdb's copy holds only in-frame clones and misses some; the assay was immunoSEQ multiplex PCR. The repertoire holds about 2.5 million clones, with around 93% as singletons. Notes on this clone: Its specificity is unknown.

V is TRBV2 and J is TRBJ2-2; 12 nucleotides line up with TRBD1. The receptor's source is a man between 18 and 29 years old in good health. Some clones in this sample may be carry-over from other donors' samples. The material sequenced was naive CD4+ T cells from PBMCs. Subset given: CD45RA+ positively selected. CDR3 protein: CASRGTGGVGGELFF. The CDR3 nucleotides read TGTGCCAGCAGGGGGACAGGGGGCGTGGGCGGGGAGCTGTTTTTT.